Listed below are T cell receptor beta chains from one sample, sequenced in a study of blood T cell repertoires in COVID-19. The protocol was immunoSEQ multiplex PCR, while the TCRdb copy is restricted to in-frame clones and leaves out a portion. The table includes roughly 140,000 clones, 80% to 90% detected once. Sequencing input: peripheral blood. These TCRs come from a woman between 40 and 55 years old with acute or convalescent COVID-19. Both conserved end residues are part of each CDR3. D genes are given only for firm matches. Where a row states a size, it is once, few, many or the class of an expanded clone; other rows omit it.

>TRBJ2-7|TRBV27|.|.
TGTGCCAGCAGTTTCGGACAGTTTTACGAGCAGTACTTC
CASSFGQFYEQYF
>TRBJ2-5|TRBV7-9|.|.
TGTGCCAGCAGCCTGGGACTGCAAGAGACCCAGTACTTC
CASSLGLQETQYF
>TRBJ2-3|TRBV13|.|TRBD1
TGTGCCAGCAGCTCGCGTGGGACAGGAGATACGCAGTATTTT
CASSSRGTGDTQYF
>TRBJ1-5|TRBV5-8|.|.
TGTGCCAGCAGCCCCCCGGGGGGATCTCAGCATTTT
CASSPPGGSQHF
>TRBJ2-7|TRBV28|.|TRBD1
TGTGCCAGCAGTTCACCGGGACAGACGAGACCCTACGAGCAGTACTTC
CASSSPGQTRPYEQYF
>TRBJ2-2|TRBV12-3/TRBV12-4|.|.
TGTGCCAGCAGCGTTCTACTCGGGGAGCTGTTTTTT
CASSVLLGELFF
>TRBJ2-3|TRBV7-2|.|TRBD2
TGTGCCAGTCGGAAAGCGGGAGGTCCAGATACGCAGTATTTT
CASRKAGGPDTQYF
>TRBJ2-1|TRBV30|.|.
TGTGCCTGGAAATGGGATCGGGGTATCAATGAGCAGTTCTTC
CAWKWDRGINEQFF
>TRBJ2-7|TRBV18|.|.
TGTGCCAGCTCAACACAGACAGGGAGGTACGAGCAGTACTTC
CASSTQTGRYEQYF
>TRBJ2-7|TRBV19|.|.
TGTGCCAGTAGTATGCTAGCGCGGGGCGAGCAGTACTTC
CASSMLARGEQYF
>TRBJ2-1|TRBV5-1|once|TRBD2
TGCGCCAGCAGCTTGGCCCGCCGCAGCGGGAGCGACAATGAGCAGTTCTTC
CASSLARRSGSDNEQFF
>TRBJ2-1|TRBV9|.|TRBD1
TGTGCCAGCAGCGGCATTGACAGGGTCAATGAGCAGTTCTTC
CASSGIDRVNEQFF
>TRBJ1-6|TRBV9|.|TRBD1
TGTGCCAGCAGCGCAACCGGGACAGGGGAAGGTTCACCCCTCCACTTT
CASSATGTGEGSPLHF
>TRBJ2-2|TRBV19|few|.
TGTGCCAGTAACCGAGACACCGGGGAGCTGTTTTTT
CASNRDTGELFF
>TRBJ1-1|TRBV18|.|.
TGTGCCAGCTTACTATCCGACGGAGCGTACACTGAAGCTTTCTTT
CASLLSDGAYTEAFF
>TRBJ2-5|TRBV19|.|.
TGTGCCAGTAGTATAGACCCAACGACCGCAGGGTTCCGTAAGAGAACCCAGTACTTC
CASSIDPTTAGFRKRTQYF
>TRBJ2-3|TRBV11-2|.|.
TGTGCCAGCAGCTTAGGTCGGGGGGCTAGTTCCTTCGTGGATACGCAGTATTTT
CASSLGRGASSFVDTQYF
>TRBJ2-1|TRBV6-5|.|TRBD1
TGTGCCAGCACCATACAGGGGATCTCCTACAATGAGCAGTTCTTC
CASTIQGISYNEQFF
>TRBJ1-2|TRBV28|.|TRBD1
TGTGCCAGCACCACTCCGGGACAGGAAGAGCGGCTTGGCTACACCTTC
CASTTPGQEERLGYTF
>TRBJ2-4|TRBV18|.|TRBD2
TGTGCCAGCTCACCACTTGGGGGGGGCAAAAACATTCAGTACTTC
CASSPLGGGKNIQYF
>TRBJ1-1|TRBV15|.|TRBD1
TGTGCCACCAGCCTTACCGGGACAGGCGCTTTCTTT
CATSLTGTGAFF
>TRBJ2-3|TRBV5-6|.|.
TGTGCCAGCAGCTTGCCAGCAGATACGCAGTATTTT
CASSLPADTQYF
>TRBJ2-7|TRBV27|.|.
TGTGCCAGCAGTCCGGGACTTCCTACCGAGCAGTACTTC
CASSPGLPTEQYF
>TRBJ2-2|TRBV6-9|.|.
TGTGCCAGCAGGATGACAGAGAACACCGGGGAGCTGTTTTTT
CASRMTENTGELFF